This TCR beta chain emerged from a study of blood T cell repertoires in COVID-19. Study background: Some COVID-19 samples were acute and others convalescent; all came from the United States, Italy and Spain. T cells, B-cell-depleted T cells, or PBMCs supplied cDNA or gDNA.

In the original analysis: Reference gene primer amplification yielded estimated nucleated cell counts. The method was immunoSEQ multiplex PCR; TCRdb's version includes in-frame clones alone and lacks a portion of them. V and J calls and clone size follow that table, whereas D and trimming were derived from the DNA. Among 150,000 or so clones listed, about four fifths were seen once. CDR3 length: 15 amino acids. Germline CDR1 and CDR2: SGHRS and YFSETQ. Trimming took off 0 bases at V and 5 bases at J, with 11 bases between the two ends. The TCR was taken from a woman at least 80 years old with acute or convalescent COVID-19. The chain employs TRBV5-1 and TRBJ2-2, with D perhaps TRBD2 (6 bases). Sample: peripheral blood. CDR3 residues: CASSLVAGTTGELFF. The CDR3 coding sequence is TGCGCCAGCAGCTTGGTCGCGGGGACTACCGGGGAGCTGTTTTTT.